Following are 9 T cell receptor beta chains from one sample sequenced in a study of blood T cell repertoires in COVID-19. The table came from immunoSEQ multiplex PCR; TCRdb's copy has only in-frame clones and leaves some out. The sample contains around 280,000 clones, over 85% of which appear only once. Sequenced input: peripheral blood. These receptors originate from a woman in her 30s with COVID-19, enrolled during active disease.

The V and J genes are TRBV19 and TRBJ1-4; D uncertain. Germline CDR1 reads LNHDA; CDR2 reads SQIVND (reference sequence). Trimming cost V 3 bases and J 4 bases, with 6 bases left between them. This CDR3 comprises 13 residues. CDR3 loop: CASSMGVNEKLFF. The CDR3 DNA reads TGTGCCAGTAGTATGGGAGTTAATGAAAAACTGTTTTTT.

The J gene is TRBJ1-1, the V gene TRBV2, with 11 positions matching TRBD1. There are 14 residues in the CDR3. Germline V gene data show CDR1 as SNHLY and CDR2 as FYNNEI. V gave up 9 bases and J gave up 6 bases; unmatched junction bases: 9. The CDR3 loop is CAREPGQGEAEAFF. The CDR3, as DNA: TGTGCCAGGGAACCGGGACAGGGGGAGGCTGAAGCTTTCTTT.

The chain recombines TRBV28 with TRBJ2-2; TRBD2 matches at 8 bases. The J segment lost 6 bases and the V segment lost 1 base, leaving 19 bases of the junction unmatched. Per germline, CDR1 MDHEN and CDR2 SYDVKM. The CDR3 extends over 20 amino acids. CDR3 sequence (DNA): TGTGCCAGCAGTTTATACCCCGGACTAGCCGTGAGGGAGTCGTCCGGGGAGCTGTTTTTT. It translates to CASSLYPGLAVRESSGELFF. The variable domain in full, with the rest retrieved from reference TRBV28 and TRBJ2-2, is DVKVTQSSRYLVKRTGEKVFLECVQDMDHENMFWYRQDPGLGLRLIYFSYDVKMKEKGDIPEGYSVSREKKERFSLILESASTNQTSMYLCASSLYPGLAVRESSGELFFGEGSRLTVL.

This clone appeared a single time. The V gene is TRBV7-9, the J gene TRBJ2-7; D is uncertain. Germline CDR1 and CDR2: SEHNR and FQNEAQ (reference sequence). This CDR3 is built from 12 residues. The V gene lost 4 bases and the J gene lost 5 bases, with 9 bases spanning the gap. The CDR3 protein is CASSYYTDEQYF. Here the CDR3 DNA reads TGTGCCAGCAGCTACTACACCGACGAGCAGTACTTC. Looking up the rest from reference TRBV7-9 and TRBJ2-7 gives the full variable domain: DTGVSQNPRHKITKRGQNVTFRCDPISEHNRLYWYRQTLGQGPEFLTYFQNEAQLEKSRLLSDRFSAERPKGSFSTLEIQRTEQGDSAMYLCASSYYTDEQYFGPGTRLTVT.

V gene TRBV9 combines with J gene TRBJ1-1; a possible D gene is TRBD1 (6 bases). Trimming left V 3 bases short and J 3 bases short, with 12 bases between. The CDR3 totals 14 residues. Germline V gene sequence: CDR1 SGDLS, CDR2 YYNGEE. The CDR3 is CASSAGTLDTEAFF. The CDR3 coding sequence is TGTGCCAGCAGCGCAGGGACACTGGACACTGAAGCTTTCTTT.

The chain links TRBV3-1 (or the pseudogene TRBV3-2) to TRBJ2-3; 13 bases align to TRBD2. The V segment lost 1 base and the J segment 3 bases; nucleotides outside the gene matches: 1. The CDR3 covers 16 residues. Germline loops: CDR1 LGHDT, CDR2 YNNKEL (reference sequence). DNA of the CDR3: TGTGCCAGCAGCCAAGTACTAGCGGGGGGGACAGATACGCAGTATTTT. It yields the protein CASSQVLAGGTDTQYF.

The J gene is TRBJ1-4, the V gene TRBV2, with D uncertain. V dropped 10 bases and J dropped 4 bases, with 16 bases sitting between them. The CDR3 has 14 amino acids. The germline V gene has CDR1 SNHLY and CDR2 FYNNEI. The CDR3 nucleotides are TGTGCCACGCCCTCCGGAAGGAGTAATGAAAAACTGTTTTTT. Protein product: CATPSGRSNEKLFF.

The chain joins TRBV7-2 to TRBJ1-2; 7 bases are shared with TRBD1. In germline, CDR1 is SGHTA, CDR2 FQGNSA. CDR3 size: 13 residues. With V trimmed by 6 bases and J by 8 bases, 9 bases remained unmatched. Here the CDR3 DNA reads TGTGCCAGCAGTCCCGAGGGGGCGCGAGGCTACACCTTC. It encodes CASSPEGARGYTF.

The rearrangement joins TRBV18 to TRBJ2-7; 9 bases agree with TRBD1. The CDR3 covers 15 residues. Germline assignment: CDR1 KGHSH and CDR2 LQKENI. The trim removed 3 bases at V and 2 bases at J, leaving 5 bases unmatched. CDR3 DNA sequence: TGTGCCAGCTCACCGGCCGGGACAGGGCCCTACGAGCAGTACTTC. Protein: CASSPAGTGPYEQYF.